The present entry profiles one T cell receptor beta chain with its context. Random hexamers primed reverse transcription of roughly 0.5 to 1 ug RNA. Multiplex immunoSEQ PCR targeted 54 Vbeta and 13 Jbeta TCR beta segments. TCRdb re-analysed the immunoSEQ multiplex PCR reads in MiXCR, keeping a single row per CDR3 protein. The sample includes a few hundred thousand distinct CDR3 sequences, around 83% of them seen just once. The source of the sample is a study of CD8 T cells in Susac syndrome. Trimming cost V 10 bases and J 4 bases, with 11 bases left between them. Germline values: CDR1 SEHNR, CDR2 FQNEAQ (reference sequence). CDR3 size: 11 residues.

V gene TRBV7-9 combines with J gene TRBJ2-7; D ambiguous. Input material: CD8+ T cells from PBMCs. The sequence was collected from a human donor with multiple sclerosis. CDR3 in DNA: TGTGCCACCGAGATCCGATACGAGCAGTACTTC. Residues: CATEIRYEQYF.